One and the same sample provided the 3 T cell receptor delta chains below, sequenced in a study of γδ T cells in repeated Plasmodium falciparum infection. With CATT, TCRdb re-called clones from the multiplex PCR reads. The sample has 55,000 to 70,000 delta-chain clones, over 1.5% seen once. Bulk repertoires came from Vgamma9/Vdelta2+ or Vdelta2-negative gammadelta T cells flow-sorted from PBMC. The specimen sequenced was gamma-delta T cells from blood. The receptors were gathered from a pool of human donors (malaria-infected and uninfected, not separated).

A few counts support this clone. TCRdb's protein, taken from a much larger clone, differs from this DNA's translation at residue 15, likely owing to a read error; the protein displayed comes from the DNA. The chain carries TRDV1 and TRDJ1, with 8 bases fitting TRDD3. The J gene is not listed in TCRdb, so it was assigned here from a DNA match to germline. Germline CDR1 and CDR2: TSWWSYY and QGS. With V trimmed by 5 bases and J by 3 bases, 26 bases remained unmatched. The CDR3 sequence is 21 residues long. CDR3 nucleotide sequence: TGTGCTCTTGGGAAGCTTGGATATTTAGAGAGGGGGGATATTGCGCCCGATAAACTCATCTTT. Translated: CALGKLGYLERGDIAPDKLIF.

Details on this clone: With only one base between it and a far larger clone, this is likely a read error. This chain joins TRDV1 and TRDJ1, with TRDD3 identical over 7 bases. TCRdb lists no J gene, so it was determined here by aligning the DNA to germline. The V gene's germline CDR1 is TSWWSYY and CDR2 QGS. The CDR3 runs 19 residues. DNA of the CDR3: TGTGCACTTGGGGAGCCTAGTAGTCTGGGGGTCCACCACACCGATAAACTCATCTTT. Translating gives CALGEPSSLGVHHTDKLIF.

A word on this clone: TCRdb assigns this DNA the protein of a much larger clone, which departs from its translation at residue 18; this likely reflects a read error, and the protein shown comes from translating the DNA. This rearrangement joins TRDV3 to TRDJ1; 12 nucleotides match TRDD3. Germline CDR1 and CDR2: TVYSNPD and GDNSRS (reference sequence). The CDR3 has 21 amino acids. The CDR3 region has the DNA TGTGCCTCTTCGGCTACCTTCAGGTACTGGGGGATACCGCCTTTCCTCGATGAACTCATCTTT. It codes for CASSATFRYWGIPPFLDELIF.